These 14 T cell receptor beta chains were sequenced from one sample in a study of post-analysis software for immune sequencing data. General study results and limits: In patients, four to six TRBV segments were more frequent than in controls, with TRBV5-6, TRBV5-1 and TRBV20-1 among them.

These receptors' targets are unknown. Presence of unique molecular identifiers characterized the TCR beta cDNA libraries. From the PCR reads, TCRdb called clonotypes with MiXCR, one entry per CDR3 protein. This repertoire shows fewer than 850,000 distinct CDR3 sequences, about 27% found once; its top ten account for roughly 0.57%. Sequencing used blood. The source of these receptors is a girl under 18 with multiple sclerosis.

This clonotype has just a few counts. The chain's CDR3 is CASARDRGYHEQFF. CDR3 coding DNA: TGTGCCAGCGCCCGGGACAGGGGGTATCATGAGCAGTTCTTC. The chain couples TRBV27 to TRBJ2-1; TRBD1 aligns across 11 bases. The CDR3 consists of 14 residues. V was clipped by 8 bases and J by 8 bases; unmatched bases: 8. CDR1 is MNHEY, CDR2 SMNVEV, per germline (reference sequence).

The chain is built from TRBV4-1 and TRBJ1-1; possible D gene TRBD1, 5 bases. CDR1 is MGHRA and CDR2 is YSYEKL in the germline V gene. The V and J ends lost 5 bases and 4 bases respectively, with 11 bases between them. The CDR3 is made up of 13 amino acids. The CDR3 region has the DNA TGCGCCAGCAGCGGCAGGGAGGTCACTGAAGCTTTCTTT. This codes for CASSGREVTEAFF.

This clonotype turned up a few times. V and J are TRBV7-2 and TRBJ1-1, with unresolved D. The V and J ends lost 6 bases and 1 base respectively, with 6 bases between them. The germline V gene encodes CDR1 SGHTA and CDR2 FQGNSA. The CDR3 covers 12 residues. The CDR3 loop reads CASRPKNTEAFF. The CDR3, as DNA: TGTGCCAGCAGACCGAAGAACACTGAAGCTTTCTTT.

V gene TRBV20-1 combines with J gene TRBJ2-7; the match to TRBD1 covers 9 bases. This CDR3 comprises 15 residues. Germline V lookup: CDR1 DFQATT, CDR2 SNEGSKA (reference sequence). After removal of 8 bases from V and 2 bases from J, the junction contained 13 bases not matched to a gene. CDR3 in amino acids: CSPEGDRVGTYEQYF. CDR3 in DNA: TGCAGTCCGGAGGGGGACAGGGTTGGGACCTACGAGCAGTACTTC.

The CDR3, as DNA: TGTGCCAGCAGTGAATACAGGCGGTACACCTTC. Protein: CASSEYRRYTF. The chain couples TRBV25-1 to TRBJ1-2; no reliable D call. The CDR3 has 11 residues. Trimming removed 0 bases at V and 11 bases at J, with 7 bases between. Germline CDR1 MGHDK, CDR2 SYGVNS.

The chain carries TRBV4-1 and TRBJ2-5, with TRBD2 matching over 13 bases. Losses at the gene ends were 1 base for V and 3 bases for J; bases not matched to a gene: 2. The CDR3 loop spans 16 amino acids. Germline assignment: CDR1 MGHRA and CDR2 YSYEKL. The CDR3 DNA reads TGCGCCAGCAGCCAAGCACTAGCGGGGGGGAAAGAGACCCAGTACTTC. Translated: CASSQALAGGKETQYF.

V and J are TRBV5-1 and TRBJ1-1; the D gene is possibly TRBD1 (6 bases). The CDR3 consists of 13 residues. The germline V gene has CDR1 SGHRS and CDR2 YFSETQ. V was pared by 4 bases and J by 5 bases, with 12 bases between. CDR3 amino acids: CASSPQGRTEAFF. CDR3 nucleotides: TGCGCCAGCAGCCCGCAGGGGAGGACTGAAGCTTTCTTT.

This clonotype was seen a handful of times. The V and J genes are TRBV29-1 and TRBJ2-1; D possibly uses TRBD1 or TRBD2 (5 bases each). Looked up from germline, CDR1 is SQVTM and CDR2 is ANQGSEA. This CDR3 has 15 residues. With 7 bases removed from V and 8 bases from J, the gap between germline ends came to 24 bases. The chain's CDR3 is CSARWLAGRSDEQFF. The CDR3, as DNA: TGCAGCGCCCGCTGGCTGGCAGGGAGATCGGATGAGCAGTTCTTC.

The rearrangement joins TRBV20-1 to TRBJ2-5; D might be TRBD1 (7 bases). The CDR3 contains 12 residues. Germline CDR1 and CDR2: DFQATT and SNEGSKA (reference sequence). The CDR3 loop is CRARGVRETQYF. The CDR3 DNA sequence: TGCAGGGCCAGGGGGGTCCGCGAGACCCAGTACTTC.

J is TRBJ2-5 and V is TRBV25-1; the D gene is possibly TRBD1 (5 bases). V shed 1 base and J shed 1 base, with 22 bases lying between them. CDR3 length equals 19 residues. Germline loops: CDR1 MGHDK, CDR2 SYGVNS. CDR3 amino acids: CASSESSGPAGNRQETQYF. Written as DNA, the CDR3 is TGTGCCAGCAGTGAATCAAGTGGCCCCGCAGGGAATCGCCAAGAGACCCAGTACTTC. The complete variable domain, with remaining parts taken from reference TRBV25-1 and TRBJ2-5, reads EADIYQTPRYLVIGTGKKITLECSQTMGHDKMYWYQQDPGMELHLIHYSYGVNSTEKGDLSSESTVSRIRTEHFPLTLESARPSHTSQYLCASSESSGPAGNRQETQYFGPGTRLLVL.

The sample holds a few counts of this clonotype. CDR3 sequence reads: CASSSGPTITYEQYF. Written as DNA, the CDR3 is TGTGCCAGCAGCTCGGGACCGACCATCACCTACGAGCAGTACTTC. The chain employs TRBV5-8 and TRBJ2-7, with D perhaps given as TRBD1 or TRBD2 (5 bases each). Germline CDR1 reads SGHTS; CDR2 reads YDEGEE. CDR3 length: 15 residues. Trimming removed 3 bases at V and 2 bases at J, with 15 bases between.

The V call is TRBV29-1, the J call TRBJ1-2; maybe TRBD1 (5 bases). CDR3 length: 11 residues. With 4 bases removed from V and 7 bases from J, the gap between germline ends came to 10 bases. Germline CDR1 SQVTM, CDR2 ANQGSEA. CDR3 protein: CSVAGARGYTF. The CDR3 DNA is TGCAGCGTTGCCGGGGCGCGTGGCTACACCTTC. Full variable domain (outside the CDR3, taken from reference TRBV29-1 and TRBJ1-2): SAVISQKPSRDICQRGTSLTIQCQVDSQVTMMFWYRQQPGQSLTLIATANQGSEATYESGFVIDKFPISRPNLTFSTLTVSNMSPEDSSIYLCSVAGARGYTFGSGTRLTVV.

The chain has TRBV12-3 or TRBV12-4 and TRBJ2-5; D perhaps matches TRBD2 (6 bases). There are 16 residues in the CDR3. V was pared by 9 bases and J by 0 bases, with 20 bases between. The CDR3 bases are TGTGCCAGTGTTACTCGTGAAGGGGAGGACCAAGAGACCCAGTACTTC. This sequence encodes CASVTREGEDQETQYF.

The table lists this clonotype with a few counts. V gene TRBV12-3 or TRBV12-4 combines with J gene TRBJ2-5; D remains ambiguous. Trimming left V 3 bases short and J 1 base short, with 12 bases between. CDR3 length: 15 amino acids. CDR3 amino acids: CASSFSWTVQETQYF. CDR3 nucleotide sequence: TGTGCCAGCAGTTTTAGCTGGACCGTCCAAGAGACCCAGTACTTC.